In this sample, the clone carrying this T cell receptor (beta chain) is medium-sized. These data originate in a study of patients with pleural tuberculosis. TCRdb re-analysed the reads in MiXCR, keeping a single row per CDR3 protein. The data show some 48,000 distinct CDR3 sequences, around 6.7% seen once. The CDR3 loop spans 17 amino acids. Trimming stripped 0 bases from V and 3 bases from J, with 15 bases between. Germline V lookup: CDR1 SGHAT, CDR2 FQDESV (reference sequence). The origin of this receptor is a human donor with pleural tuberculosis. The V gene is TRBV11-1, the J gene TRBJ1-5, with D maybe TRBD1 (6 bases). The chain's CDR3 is CASSLAPGGQFNQPQHF. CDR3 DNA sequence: TGTGCCAGCAGCTTAGCTCCGGGCGGACAGTTCAATCAGCCCCAGCATTTT.